Here is one T cell receptor (beta chain) with its context. What antigen it recognizes has not been identified. No base qualities exist here, and no much larger clone lies one base off it. This specimen belongs to a study of shared clonotypes between healthy human individuals (TCRdb year 2020). With regard to the full study: The cohort comprised a couple of women and a few men aged 18 to 49 years. For each donor, three plates each were used for CD4 naive and CD4 memory, two plates were used for CD8 naive, and one plate was used for CD8 memory. The study deeply sequenced blood TCR repertoires of about five healthy adults to estimate repertoire size and the extent of clonotype sharing between individuals. Libraries were prepared and TCR repertoires were sequenced by different laboratories using diverse techniques, in order to increase sequencing depth and limit assay-specific biases. Each donor's leukapheresis produced roughly between roughly 0.85 and 10 billion PBMCs.

Results and caveats for the whole study, not just this receptor: Incomplete sequencing was indicated by rarefaction of sorted-subset datasets, despite the large sequencing depth. Because the study included only a small number of donors, the genetic and exposure-history diversity represented was limited. Naive subsets generally had larger estimated clonotype richness than memory subsets did. Pairwise subsampling indicated that sequencing depth was expected to affect the degree of clonotype sharing among donors. Sharing across several donors was observed for around 4.8% of naive CD4, about 4% of naive CD8, over 2% of memory CD4, and about 0.4% of memory CD8 clonotypes. Sampling was limited to blood, and TCR repertoires in tissue likely differ from TCR repertoires in blood. Compared with non-shared clonotypes, clonotypes shared by all four sorted-subset donors had higher generation probabilities.

Inclusive of the bounding cysteine and phenylalanine, the CDR3 is 16 residues long. Just the 48-base CDR3 DNA is kept, in frame starting at base 1. The germline V gene yields SGHRS for CDR1 and YFSETQ for CDR2. V loses 2 bases at its end and J loses 6 bases; junction bases beyond the gene matches: 10. The donors were healthy, HIV-negative adults with no recently reported acute infections or vaccinations. Every donor was a Caucasian adult residing in Nashville, Tennessee, USA. CD4+ T cells were enriched by magnetic negative selection, after which naive cells were positively selected on CD45RA and the negative fraction was taken as the memory subset. After blood collection by leukapheresis, PBMCs were isolated using Ficoll-Histopaque density gradient centrifugation and then cryopreserved in the vapor phase of liquid nitrogen. Analytical flow cytometry was used to check the purity and quantity of each magnetically sorted T cell population. Each sorted fraction had its genomic DNA isolated and then quantified by UV absorbance on a Nanodrop 2000c.

TCR CDR3 regions were amplified from genomic DNA by multiplex PCR using the deep immunoSEQ assay. For each cell subset, the extracted genomic DNA was distributed evenly across all wells of several immunoSEQ 96-well plates, and each plate served as one replicate. For sorted subsets, each replicate PCR was loaded with approximately 0.2 ug genomic DNA, equivalent to 30,000 to 35,000 T cell genomes. The purified libraries were quantified using a Qubit 3.0 fluorometer, sized with a Bioanalyzer 2100, and then quantified again using the KAPA Library Quantification kit. Every immunoSEQ 96-well plate was sequenced on a separate single-read 150-cycle Illumina NextSeq 550 flow cell. The source study handled its data this way. Because only junctional sequences without quality scores were contained in the immunoSEQ output, filtering matching that applied to full-length reads could not be performed. Sequences were annotated with PyIR, a Python wrapper for IgBLAST v1.9, using IMGT germline references to assign V/J genes and CDR3. Reads were filtered out if the reads had weak V/J assignments (E-value above 1e-6), no CDR3, stop codons, out-of-frame junctions, or ambiguous translated residues. V3J clonotypes were defined by identical inferred V gene, J gene, and CDR3 amino acid sequence. The percentage overlap between two repertoires was calculated by dividing the number of shared unique clonotypes by the size of the smaller repertoire. Richness of each repertoire was evaluated using RTK rarefaction, the Chao1 estimator, and Recon v2.1 estimates of unobserved clonotypes. OLGA was used to compute generation probabilities for all TCRbeta clonotypes that the gDNA method yielded from a handful of donors. Drawn from immuneACCESS, this table holds only the in-frame rearrangements with V and J called that TCRdb kept. Clones are partly lost; checked studies trace under half to an unresolved V gene and leave the rest unexplained. For V, J and clone size, that table is used; D and trimming come from the DNA. The table for this sample lists around 1 million clones; over 75% of them were counted only once. Of the sample, roughly 1.5% is held by the ten largest clones.

The sample was memory CD4+ T cells sorted from blood. In light of the paper, this sample's cell subset or site label describes: CD45RA-negative fraction. The sequence links TRBV5-1 to TRBJ2-3, with 9 junctional bases fitting TRBD2. The sequence was obtained from a man aged 18 to 30 in good health. The nucleotide sequence reads as follows: TGCGCCAGCAGCTTCGCGGCTAGCGGGGCGGGGGATACGCAGTATTTT. Its protein is CASSFAASGAGDTQYF.